What follows describes a single T cell receptor beta chain. These data come from a study of T cells in tuberculosis. TCR-alpha and TCR-beta chains were sequenced unpaired. Clones were read by immunoSEQ multiplex PCR, and TCRdb kept only the in-frame ones, dropping some. The sample comprises about 88,000 clones, approximately 90% of which are singletons, and approximately 2% rests with the top ten. Cells were sorted from thawed PBMC rested overnight and stained with GMM-loaded CD1B tetramer, viability dye and anti-CD3. CD1B tetramers were loaded with Rhodococcus equi-derived C32 glucose monomycolate. With 6 bases clipped from V and 5 bases from J, the junction kept 9 bases outside the gene matches. This CDR3 is built from 16 residues. Looked up from germline, CDR1 is SNHLY and CDR2 is FYNNEI.

The genes are TRBV2 and TRBJ2-5, with 13 nucleotides matching TRBD2. This receptor was identified in an adult woman with latent tuberculosis. Sequenced material: CD1b-GMM tetramer-negative cells sorted from PBMCs. The CDR3 reads CASRIDPGLAGETQYF. DNA for the CDR3: TGTGCCAGCAGGATTGATCCGGGACTAGCGGGGGAGACCCAGTACTTC. Full variable domain (outside the CDR3, taken from reference TRBV2 and TRBJ2-5): EPEVTQTPSHQVTQMGQEVILRCVPISNHLYFYWYRQILGQKVEFLVSFYNNEISEKSEIFDDQFSVERPDGSNFTLKIRSTKLEDSAMYFCASRIDPGLAGETQYFGPGTRLLVL.